This T cell receptor (beta chain) was recovered during a study of beta chain features in type 1 diabetes. Based on CD45RO/CCR7/CD25/CD127/CD95/CD27, CD4+ regulatory, stem cell-like memory, naive and central memory cells were sorted. This clone was recorded a few times. Its antigen is not identified. Sequenced material consisted of expressed TCRB transcripts (all of the isolated RNA was reverse transcribed). Around 3.9 million reads per sample were averaged for naive, central memory and regulatory samples. Here immunoSEQ multiplex PCR was the method, and the copy in TCRdb shows in-frame clones only, minus some. The sample carries under 900,000 clones, around a sixth recorded once. Findings of the study overall: The study found fewer insertions and more deletions at VDJ junctions in type 1 diabetes patients.

Sequenced input: naive CD4+ T cells from blood. This TCR was sampled from a woman between 18 and 29 years old in good health.

The DNA for the CDR3 is TGTGCCAGCAGTGCCCCAGGGACGGGCTCCTACGAGCAGTACTTC. It encodes CASSAPGTGSYEQYF. The gene calls are TRBV28 and TRBJ2-7, with D perhaps assigned TRBD1 or TRBD2 (5 bases each). Between the trimmed V and J ends, which lost 5 bases and 0 bases, there was a span of 14 bases. This CDR3 has 15 residues. CDR1 is MDHEN, CDR2 SYDVKM, per germline.